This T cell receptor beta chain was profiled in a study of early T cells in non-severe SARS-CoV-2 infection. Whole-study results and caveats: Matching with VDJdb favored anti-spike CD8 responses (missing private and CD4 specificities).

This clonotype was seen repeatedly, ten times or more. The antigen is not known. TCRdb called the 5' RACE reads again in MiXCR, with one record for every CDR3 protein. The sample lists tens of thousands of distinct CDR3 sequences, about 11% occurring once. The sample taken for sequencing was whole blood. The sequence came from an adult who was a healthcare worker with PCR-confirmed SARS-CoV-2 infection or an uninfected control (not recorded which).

In nucleotides, the CDR3 is TGTGCCAGCAGCGTAGGCCCTAGCGGGATAGTCAATGAGCAGTTCTTC. It translates to CASSVGPSGIVNEQFF. The V and J genes are TRBV9 and TRBJ2-1; TRBD2 agrees at 9 bases. The V gene end was trimmed by 0 bases and the J gene end by 6 bases; junction bases not matched to a gene: 7. This CDR3 has 16 residues. Germline assignment: CDR1 SGDLS and CDR2 YYNGEE.